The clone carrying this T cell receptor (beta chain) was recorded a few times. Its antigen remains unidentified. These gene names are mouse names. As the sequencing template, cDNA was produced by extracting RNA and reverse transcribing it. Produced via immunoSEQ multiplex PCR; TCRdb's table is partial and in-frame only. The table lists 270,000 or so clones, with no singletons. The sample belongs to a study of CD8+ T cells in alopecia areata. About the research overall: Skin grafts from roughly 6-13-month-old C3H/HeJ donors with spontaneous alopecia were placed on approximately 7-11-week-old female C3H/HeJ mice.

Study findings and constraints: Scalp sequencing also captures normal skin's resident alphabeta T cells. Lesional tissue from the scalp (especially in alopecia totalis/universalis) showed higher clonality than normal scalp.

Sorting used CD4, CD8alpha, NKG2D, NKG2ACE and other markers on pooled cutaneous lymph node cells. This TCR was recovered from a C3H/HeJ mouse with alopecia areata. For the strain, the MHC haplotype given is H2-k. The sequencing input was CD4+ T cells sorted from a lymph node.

CDR3 DNA, as far as it was read: TGTGCCAGCAGTGGGGACAGGGGAAAGTGGACA. Its protein product is CASSGDRGKWT. The entire CDR3 protein is CASSGDRGKWTEVFF. This chain joins TRBV13-1 and TRBJ1-1; 10 bases are a match to TRBD1. The read ends 4 residues early relative to the CDR3; the germline J gene fills the gap. CDR3 length: 15 residues. Germline V gives CDR1 NSHNY, CDR2 SYGAGN.